The source of this T cell receptor (beta chain) is a study of blood T cells in healthy people across ages. Points from the study as a whole: Across the age range, TCR beta diversity per million T cells fell in a roughly linear way. More naive CD4+ cells and higher diversity were found in long-lived than in aged donors. Unsorted PBMCs blocked a conclusive comparison of naive and antigen-experienced cells.

All donors came from Russia, were Caucasian and healthy, and spanned ages roughly 6 to 95. Germline V CDR1 and CDR2: SEHNR, FQNEAQ (reference sequence). Deletions cut 6 bases from V and 3 bases from J, with 12 bases between. The length of the CDR3 is 13 residues. Note on this clonotype: Its cognate antigen is unknown.

Sample-barcoded 5' priming and a J-beta primer mix drove a second PCR of about 6 to 11 cycles. TCRdb called the 5' RACE reads again in MiXCR, with one record for every CDR3 protein. The table lists some 1.6 million distinct CDR3 sequences, about 35% of them singletons. The specimen was blood. The chain has TRBV7-9 and TRBJ2-7; D is possibly TRBD1 (5 bases). This receptor was taken from a young woman in good health. CDR3 coding DNA: TGTGCCAGCAGTAAAGCTGACAGCTACGAGCAGTACTTC. The encoded protein is CASSKADSYEQYF.